The 30 T cell receptor beta chains reported below all come from one sample, sequenced in a study of a mutant IDH1 vaccine in newly diagnosed glioma. The antigens of these receptors remain unknown. TCRdb's table, derived via immunoSEQ multiplex PCR, lists solely in-frame clones and lacks some. The profile shows approximately 45,000 clones, around 93% of them singletons. The time point is: week 23, last vaccination. Vaccinated patients received 300 ug of mutant IDH1 20-mer peptide per dose, with topical imiquimod. This sample comprised PBMCs, obtained from a glioma patient whose treatment included an IDH1 peptide vaccine. The receptors were sampled from a man between 45 and 60 years old with glioma.

This CDR3 is CASSVESGGTSPFF. In DNA, the CDR3 is TGTGCCAGCAGCGTAGAGTCAGGGGGGACTAGCCCGTTCTTC. This chain uses TRBV9 with TRBJ2-1, with 9 bases that match TRBD2. The germline V gene has CDR1 SGDLS and CDR2 YYNGEE. The CDR3 is 14 amino acids. V was pared by 0 bases and J by 15 bases, with 10 bases of the junction left unmatched. The entire variable domain, with the rest obtained from reference TRBV9 and TRBJ2-1, is as follows: DSGVTQTPKHLITATGQRVTLRCSPRSGDLSVYWYQQSLDQGLQFLIQYYNGEERAKGNILERFSAQQFPDLHSELNLSSLELGDSALYFCASSVESGGTSPFFGPGTRLTVL.

The V gene is TRBV30, the J gene TRBJ1-2, with TRBD1 matching over 12 bases. Trimming at V came to 7 bases and at J to 4 bases, leaving 4 bases not matched to a gene. The V gene's germline CDR1 is GTSNPN and CDR2 SVGIG (reference sequence). The CDR3 has 13 residues. The CDR3 coding sequence is TGTGCCTTCCGGGACAGGGGGCTCTATGGCTACACCTTC. Translated: CAFRDRGLYGYTF.

This chain joins TRBV28 and TRBJ2-7; 9 bases are a match to TRBD1. V shed 5 bases, J shed 2 bases, and the junction held 10 bases outside the gene matches. Germline-derived CDR1 and CDR2 are MDHEN and SYDVKM. The CDR3 runs 16 residues. CDR3 sequence (DNA): TGTGCCAGCAGTCCCCGGGGAGGGACAGGGCCCTACGAGCAGTACTTC. Its protein product is CASSPRGGTGPYEQYF.

The chain couples TRBV19 to TRBJ2-5; D is undetermined. Trimming removed 2 bases at V and 0 bases at J, with 7 bases between. This CDR3 region has 14 residues. Germline loops: CDR1 LNHDA, CDR2 SQIVND (reference sequence). The CDR3 sequence: CASSITWNQETQYF. The CDR3 DNA reads TGTGCCAGTAGTATAACCTGGAACCAAGAGACCCAGTACTTC.

In DNA form, the CDR3 reads TGTGCCAGCAGCCCAATCTGGGCAGGGGGCGACGAGCAGTACTTC. Translation gives CASSPIWAGGDEQYF. The rearrangement uses TRBV13 and TRBJ2-7; 8 bases are a match to TRBD1. This CDR3 is 15 amino acids long. Germline V gene data show CDR1 as PRHDT and CDR2 as FYEKMQ (reference sequence). The V segment lost 5 bases and the J segment 5 bases; nucleotides outside the gene matches: 11.

The chain has TRBV4-1 and TRBJ1-3, with D unresolved. The CDR3 extends over 16 amino acids. V lost 0 bases to trimming and J lost 0 bases, with 9 bases between them. The germline gives CDR1 MGHRA, CDR2 YSYEKL. The DNA for the CDR3 is TGCGCCAGCAGCCAAGACGGGTCGACCTCTGGAAACACCATATATTTT. Its translation is CASSQDGSTSGNTIYF.

CDR3 DNA sequence: TGTGCCAGCAGCTCCCGGGGGGGACAGCCCTCCTACGAGCAGTACTTC. This gives the protein CASSSRGGQPSYEQYF. The chain uses TRBV9 and TRBJ2-7; tentatively, D is TRBD2 (8 bases). The CDR3 consists of 16 residues. The V gene lost 4 bases and the J gene lost 0 bases, with 17 bases spanning the gap. The V gene's germline CDR1 is SGDLS and CDR2 YYNGEE. The full variable domain, its missing parts supplied by reference TRBV9 and TRBJ2-7, is DSGVTQTPKHLITATGQRVTLRCSPRSGDLSVYWYQQSLDQGLQFLIQYYNGEERAKGNILERFSAQQFPDLHSELNLSSLELGDSALYFCASSSRGGQPSYEQYFGPGTRLTVT.

The CDR3 DNA is TGTGCCATCGGGGCCCAGGTCGGCAATCAGCCCCAGCATTTT. Translation gives CAIGAQVGNQPQHF. This chain links TRBV10-3 with TRBJ1-5; TRBD1 might be the D (5 bases). CDR1 and CDR2 from the germline V gene are ENHRY and SYGVKD. The germline V and J ends were trimmed by 8 bases and 2 bases, with 13 bases remaining between them. The CDR3 has 14 amino acids.

The chain recombines TRBV5-6 with TRBJ1-5; D remains ambiguous. The CDR3 has 16 amino acids. Trimming removed 4 bases at V and 6 bases at J, with 20 bases between. The germline CDR1 and CDR2 sequences are SGHDT and YYEEEE. The CDR3 sequence: CASSRAGSLGSQPQHF. DNA for the CDR3: TGTGCCAGCAGCCGGGCTGGGTCCCTCGGGAGTCAGCCCCAGCATTTT. The variable domain in full, with the rest retrieved from reference TRBV5-6 and TRBJ1-5, is DAGVTQSPTHLIKTRGQQVTLRCSPKSGHDTVSWYQQALGQGPQFIFQYYEEEERQRGNFPDRFSGHQFPNYSSELNVNALLLGDSALYLCASSRAGSLGSQPQHFGDGTRLSIL.

V and J are TRBV11-3 and TRBJ2-6, with TRBD1 matching over 7 bases. CDR1 is SGHNT and CDR2 is YENEEA in the germline V gene. This CDR3 has 16 residues. V trimming: 7 bases; J trimming: 0 bases; junction bases outside the gene matches: 6. The CDR3 sequence: CASTPTGFSGANVLTF. The CDR3 DNA is TGTGCCAGCACCCCGACAGGGTTCTCTGGGGCCAACGTCCTGACTTTC.

The chain couples TRBV19 to TRBJ2-3, with 7 bases aligning to TRBD2. The length of the CDR3 is 14 residues. Trimming removed 5 bases from V and 2 bases from J; junction bases left unmatched: 4. CDR1 and CDR2 (germline): LNHDA, SQIVND (reference sequence). The CDR3 DNA follows: TGTGCCAGTAGTCGGGACTACATCACAGATACGCAGTATTTT. Translation gives CASSRDYITDTQYF.

The V and J genes are TRBV28 and TRBJ2-7; weak D call: TRBD1 (7 bases). V lost 6 bases and J lost 4, with 25 bases in between. Germline CDR1 reads MDHEN; CDR2 reads SYDVKM. CDR3 length: 17 amino acids. In DNA, the CDR3 is TGTGCCAGCAGCCAGGGGGGATTTGGGAGTGCTCGGTACGAGCAGTACTTC. As protein: CASSQGGFGSARYEQYF. Filled out from reference TRBV28 and TRBJ2-7, the complete variable domain reads DVKVTQSSRYLVKRTGEKVFLECVQDMDHENMFWYRQDPGLGLRLIYFSYDVKMKEKGDIPEGYSVSREKKERFSLILESASTNQTSMYLCASSQGGFGSARYEQYFGPGTRLTVT.

In this sample, this clone turned up once. The rearrangement links TRBV7-8 to TRBJ1-4; no clear D gene. Trimming pared 1 base from V and 0 bases from J, leaving 6 bases between. The CDR3 loop spans 15 amino acids. Germline assignment: CDR1 SGHVS and CDR2 FQNEAQ. The CDR3 DNA follows: TGTGCCAGCAGCTTAGGGCGAGCAACTAATGAAAAACTGTTTTTT. Translating it yields CASSLGRATNEKLFF.

The chain recombines TRBV5-1 with TRBJ1-1, with D uncertain. CDR1 and CDR2 from the germline V gene are SGHRS and YFSETQ. CDR3 length equals 16 residues. Trimming took 0 bases from V and 1 from J, leaving 13 bases between them. This CDR3 reads CASSLASDPENTEAFF. For the CDR3, the DNA is TGCGCCAGCAGCTTGGCCAGCGACCCGGAGAACACTGAAGCTTTCTTT.

J is TRBJ2-5 and V is TRBV6-6; 9 nucleotides line up with TRBD1. This CDR3 contains 13 residues. Germline-derived CDR1 and CDR2 are MNHNY and SVGAGI (reference sequence). V was pared by 6 bases and J by 5 bases, with 4 bases of the junction left unmatched. Here the CDR3 DNA reads TGTGCCAGCAGACAGGGGGCAGGGGAGACCCAGTACTTC. Protein: CASRQGAGETQYF.

The CDR3 DNA reads TGCGCCAGCAGCGGAGGACACAGGGAAGAGACCCAGTACTTC. This translates into CASSGGHREETQYF. The chain combines TRBV5-1 with TRBJ2-5; possibly TRBD1 for D (6 bases). There are 14 residues in the CDR3. From germline, CDR1 is SGHRS and CDR2 YFSETQ. Trimming stripped 4 bases from V and 3 bases from J, with 13 bases between.

The chain uses TRBV30 and TRBJ2-1; TRBD1 might be the D (5 bases). This CDR3 has 13 residues. Trimming took off 0 bases at V and 12 bases at J, with 15 bases between the two ends. Germline CDR1 reads GTSNPN; CDR2 reads SVGIG (reference sequence). The CDR3 DNA follows: TGTGCCTGGAGTGTAATGGGTGGAAGGGGGCAGTTCTTC. This translates into CAWSVMGGRGQFF.

The chain links TRBV6-5 to TRBJ1-1; D gene ambiguous. CDR1 and CDR2 (germline): MNHEY, SVGAGI. The CDR3 is made up of 16 amino acids. Trimming stripped 0 bases from V and 1 base from J, with 12 bases between. The CDR3 region has the DNA TGTGCCAGCAGTTACTCGACATTCAAAGCGAACACTGAAGCTTTCTTT. Its protein is CASSYSTFKANTEAFF.

This clone was observed a single time. This chain joins TRBV10-3 and TRBJ2-5; weak D call: TRBD1 (6 bases). Germline V gives CDR1 ENHRY, CDR2 SYGVKD. The CDR3 sequence is 13 residues long. V lost 7 bases and J 5 bases, leaving 14 bases between the germline ends. The CDR3 sequence is CAIKPGDIETQYF. CDR3 DNA: TGTGCCATCAAGCCAGGGGATATCGAGACCCAGTACTTC.

The chain joins TRBV30 to TRBJ1-2; tentative D call: TRBD1 (6 bases). Looked up from germline, CDR1 is GTSNPN and CDR2 is SVGIG (reference sequence). The CDR3 sequence is 14 residues long. Trimming took off 3 bases at V and 8 bases at J, with 19 bases between the two ends. CDR3 bases: TGTGCCTGGAGGTTGTCCGGGACAACTCAGGGCTACACCTTC. This sequence encodes CAWRLSGTTQGYTF. The full variable domain, its missing parts supplied by reference TRBV30 and TRBJ1-2, is SQTIHQWPATLVQPVGSPLSLECTVEGTSNPNLYWYRQAAGRGLQLLFYSVGIGQISSEVPQNLSASRPQDRQFILSSKKLLLSDSGFYLCAWRLSGTTQGYTFGSGTRLTVV.

The genes are TRBV6-4 and TRBJ2-3, with a weak D call TRBD2 (5 bases). The CDR3 has 14 residues. The ends were cut back, 2 bases at V and 4 bases at J, with 10 bases in the middle. Germline V CDR1 and CDR2: MRHNA, SNTAGT. The CDR3 protein is CASSDGSRADTQYF. Here the CDR3 DNA reads TGTGCCAGCAGTGACGGGAGCCGGGCAGATACGCAGTATTTT.

The rearrangement uses TRBV6-5 and TRBJ2-7; D is uncertain. V lost 0 bases and J lost 0, with 9 bases in between. Germline CDR1 and CDR2: MNHEY and SVGAGI. This CDR3 comprises 15 residues. The CDR3 region has the DNA TGTGCCAGCAGTTACTCGAGCCTAGGCTCCTACGAGCAGTACTTC. This sequence encodes CASSYSSLGSYEQYF.

The chain uses TRBV13 and TRBJ2-3, with D perhaps matching TRBD1 or TRBD2 (5 bases each). The V end was cut by 5 bases, the J end by 9 bases, with 18 bases between. The CDR3 is 14 residues long. The germline CDR1 and CDR2 sequences are PRHDT and FYEKMQ (reference sequence). The CDR3 DNA reads TGTGCCAGCAGCCTCGGACAAGCACCGGGGACGCAGTATTTT. The encoded protein is CASSLGQAPGTQYF.

V usage is TRBV4-2 and J usage is TRBJ2-3; TRBD2 is a possible D gene (6 bases). Germline V gene lookup returns CDR1 LGHNA and CDR2 YNFKEQ. The CDR3 extends over 14 amino acids. With 4 bases removed from V and 14 bases from J, the gap between germline ends came to 22 bases. CDR3 DNA sequence: TGTGCCAGCAGCCTCGGCGGGACTGCCGAGACGGGGTATTTT. It translates to CASSLGGTAETGYF.

The chain recombines TRBV25-1 with TRBJ1-2; possibly TRBD1 for D (6 bases). Germline assignment: CDR1 MGHDK and CDR2 SYGVNS. CDR3 length: 13 residues. Trimming pared 3 bases from V and 7 bases from J, leaving 12 bases between. The chain's CDR3 is CASSEAGGAGYTF. The CDR3 DNA is TGTGCCAGCAGTGAGGCGGGGGGCGCTGGCTACACCTTC.

This rearrangement joins TRBV5-5 to TRBJ2-7, with a tentative D call TRBD2 (7 bases). V was cut by 0 bases and J by 12 bases, with 25 bases left in between. This CDR3 spans 16 amino acids. From germline, CDR1 is SGHKS and CDR2 YYEKEE (reference sequence). DNA of the CDR3: TGTGCCAGCAGCTTGGATGTACGGGGGGCTGTAACATCGGGGTACTTC. Protein sequence: CASSLDVRGAVTSGYF.

The rearrangement joins TRBV29-1 to TRBJ2-1, with D unclear. The germline V and J ends were trimmed by 4 bases and 3 bases, with 10 bases remaining between them. Germline CDR1 is SQVTM and CDR2 is ANQGSEA. The CDR3 length is 13 residues. The CDR3 DNA follows: TGCAGCGTTGTAGACGGAAACTACAATGAGCAGTTCTTC. It translates to CSVVDGNYNEQFF.

The chain couples TRBV4-1 to TRBJ2-3; D is unclear. Per the germline V gene, CDR1 is MGHRA and CDR2 is YSYEKL. The CDR3 extends over 13 amino acids. The V end was cut by 4 bases, the J end by 7 bases, with 12 bases between. The CDR3 here is CASSLERGHTQYF. CDR3 sequence (DNA): TGCGCCAGCAGCCTCGAACGTGGGCATACGCAGTATTTT.

The gene calls are TRBV6-5 and TRBJ1-5; D perhaps matches TRBD1 (5 bases). The CDR3 has 13 residues. CDR1 and CDR2 (germline): MNHEY, SVGAGI. With 5 bases removed from V and 5 bases from J, the gap between germline ends came to 10 bases. Here the CDR3 reads CASSRGGDQPQHF. Written as DNA, the CDR3 is TGTGCCAGCAGTAGGGGAGGGGATCAGCCCCAGCATTTT.

The rearrangement links TRBV7-9 to TRBJ1-1, with 11 positions matching TRBD1. With V trimmed by 3 bases and J by 5 bases, 8 bases remained unmatched. In germline, CDR1 is SEHNR, CDR2 FQNEAQ (reference sequence). The CDR3 is 16 residues long. The CDR3 here is CASSLTGTGGLTEAFF. CDR3 DNA: TGTGCCAGCAGCTTGACCGGGACAGGGGGATTGACTGAAGCTTTCTTT.